The source of this TCR beta chain is a study of T and B cells in COVID-19 patients. Study overall: Peripheral blood came from COVID-19 patients with active infection or after recovery. Comorbidities linked to unfavorable COVID-19 outcome were present in about 90% of the roughly 20 active-infection patients. The recovered cohort's median age was around 30 years, versus 65 to 80 years in active infection. Study-level results: Clonality of TRB repertoires was high in active COVID-19; recovery brought above-healthy diversity and richness.

By share, this clonotype ranks as medium-sized. No antigen is known for it. Trimming took 3 bases from V and 5 from J, leaving 8 bases between them. Germline lookup yields CDR1 SGHKS and CDR2 YYEKEE (reference sequence). The CDR3 covers 12 residues. BIOMED2 TRB-A/B primer pools were used in multiplex TRB PCR. TCRdb re-called the multiplex PCR reads through MiXCR, storing one row per CDR3 protein. The sample has about 11,000 distinct CDR3 sequences, around 35% seen once. Each TRB amplification used about 250-550 ng of genomic DNA from blood. Sequenced input: blood. This receptor was taken from a human donor with active COVID-19. The gene calls are TRBV5-5 and TRBJ2-5, with D possibly being TRBD1 or TRBD2 (6 bases each). The chain's CDR3 is CASSWRGETQYF. The CDR3 bases are TGTGCCAGCAGCTGGAGGGGGGAGACCCAGTACTTC.